A selection of T cell receptor beta chains follows, all from one sample in a study of T cell repertoires in aging, cancer and after chemotherapy. TCRdb recomputed calls from the multiplex PCR reads with MiXCR, one row per CDR3 protein. The data hold approximately 4,300 distinct CDR3 sequences, with roughly 40% observed a single time. Sequencing input: blood. The source of these receptors is a human donor with a solid tumor. Both conserved end residues are trimmed from each CDR3. Fields, in order: J gene, D gene, V gene, CDR3 protein. A D gene is named only where the DNA matches it firmly.

>TRBJ1-2|.|TRBV19
ASEYRGGYGYT
>TRBJ2-1|.|TRBV7-2
ASSPGTLRAGYNEQF
>TRBJ2-7|TRBD2|TRBV7-9
ASSFGLAGVFSYEQY
>TRBJ1-5|.|TRBV5-5
ASSLVVGPGNQPQH
>TRBJ2-5|TRBD2|TRBV6-6
ASSYSLAGGGETQY
>TRBJ1-3|.|TRBV18
ASSPPEGSGNTIY
>TRBJ2-7|TRBD1|TRBV5-6
ASSYDRATYEQY
>TRBJ2-2|.|TRBV29-1
SVAPNTGELF
>TRBJ1-4|TRBD1|TRBV5-1
ASSLSGTGSEKLF
>TRBJ1-5|.|TRBV6-1
ASNPSWSNQPQH
>TRBJ2-7|TRBD1|TRBV12-3/TRBV12-4
ASSLGLGFWTGTYEQY
>TRBJ2-6|.|TRBV7-6
ASSPYSSSGANVLT
>TRBJ1-1|.|TRBV15
ATSRGGGNTEAF
>TRBJ1-1|.|TRBV12-3/TRBV12-4
ASSTFGGSRNTEAF
>TRBJ2-1|TRBD2|TRBV7-2
ASSGGTRYNEQF
>TRBJ1-4|.|TRBV5-4
ASSGGPGVEEKLF
>TRBJ1-2|TRBD1|TRBV7-9
ASSFPDRKAGGYT
>TRBJ2-2|TRBD1|TRBV7-9
ASSGGQAAGELF
>TRBJ2-5|TRBD2|TRBV27
ASSWGSGGREETQY
>TRBJ2-1|.|TRBV20-1
SASRGSSYNEQF
>TRBJ2-7|TRBD2|TRBV6-6
ASSTPRGRGNEQY
>TRBJ1-3|.|TRBV7-9
ASSLGGDGNTIY
>TRBJ1-3|.|TRBV10-3
AISERGRSGNTIY
>TRBJ1-2|.|TRBV7-9
ASSVSNYGYT
>TRBJ1-5|.|TRBV19
ASTSRNSGNQPQH
>TRBJ1-3|.|TRBV9
ASSVTQNTLGNTIY
>TRBJ1-6|.|TRBV30
AWTSRGNSPLH
>TRBJ1-4|.|TRBV15
ATSGVGRIEKLF
>TRBJ1-1|.|TRBV11-2
ASSLDGQRGEAF
>TRBJ2-2|.|TRBV19
ASRFRANTGELF
>TRBJ1-1|TRBD1|TRBV20-1
SARRGTGWVNTEAF
>TRBJ2-6|TRBD1|TRBV6-5
ASSTGGGSGANVLT
>TRBJ2-4|TRBD1|TRBV20-1
SARTPGTGRNIQY
>TRBJ1-5|.|TRBV19
ASSKGDKNIAQH
>TRBJ2-1|.|TRBV29-1
SVDWALDNEQF
>TRBJ1-5|.|TRBV30
AWSVDGGNQPQH
>TRBJ2-1|.|TRBV6-1
ASTPTLNEQF
>TRBJ2-7|TRBD1|TRBV29-1
SVQGGQGSYEQY
>TRBJ1-1|TRBD1|TRBV19
ASSLRGQGPNTEAF
>TRBJ1-1|.|TRBV6-5
ASSREGDTTEAF
>TRBJ1-5|.|TRBV12-3/TRBV12-4
ASSLGPYSNQPQH
>TRBJ2-7|TRBD2|TRBV5-5
ASSLPPGEGISEQY
>TRBJ1-1|.|TRBV11-1
ASSFQGGTEAF
>TRBJ2-1|TRBD2|TRBV27
ASRPMTSVNKQF